Listed below are T cell receptor beta chains from one sample, sequenced in a study of brain T cells in children with intractable seizures. Here immunoSEQ multiplex PCR was the method, and the copy in TCRdb shows in-frame clones only, minus some. Among about 340,000 clones listed, 85% to 95% were seen once. The material was peripheral blood, obtained approximately 5 months after surgery. These receptors all stem from a boy less than two years old with tuberous sclerosis and intractable seizures. Both conserved end residues are trimmed from each CDR3.

V gene	CDR3 protein
TRBV20-1	SCLWSETQY
TRBV7-9	ASSFRYRPANYGYT
TRBV4-2	ASSQTTANYGYT
TRBV6-6	ASSHGRISSYNSPLH
TRBV30	AWRWGPYEQY
TRBV5-1	ASSLQGNTEAF
TRBV27	ASSLVSNQPQH
TRBV27	ASSLAWDYSYEQY
TRBV7-8	ASSFNMAPSNIQY
TRBV12-3/TRBV12-4	ASSFWYNEQF
TRBV4-1	ASSQETGQSSYEQY
TRBV4-1	ASSQRDRGGSGANVLT
TRBV6-1	ASSDRGRGTEAF
TRBV29-1	SVVQGPLYGYT
TRBV30	AWSAPLSGGRVNEQF
TRBV30	AWSPSGHQPQH
TRBV2	ASRFREHPGGELF
TRBV11-3	ASSLEPAPVAEAF
TRBV3-1/TRBV3-2	ASSQGLAGGTNEQF
TRBV6-5	ASRPNSGSVGEQF
TRBV7-2	ASSFSLAGIYEQY
TRBV13	ASSLYEAGGLT
TRBV19	ASEKRAENTEAF
TRBV7-8	ASSLDVSPYEQY
TRBV11-3	ASSLWAGYEQF
TRBV6-5	ASSYSSLETQY
TRBV30	AWSHRGGSGYT
TRBV7-2	ASSLTSGRYNEQF
TRBV9	ASSVQDRPSGNTIY
TRBV7-8	ASSSVLGQGANEQF
TRBV5-5	ASSFLPGQGSIRY
TRBV19	ASSMGGQGVSYEQY
TRBV7-8	ASSGQVFNEKLF
TRBV6-6	ASEPGTVNTEAF
TRBV5-1	ASSLVTKSRGESGELF
TRBV24-1	ATSDSRYGYT
TRBV7-6	ASSLAVGALDTEAF
TRBV5-1	ASSLEVTNEKLF
TRBV11-3	ASSLGYHRGRETQY
TRBV5-6	ASSLRSGPGEQY
TRBV19	ASSIFGLASKGAYNEQF
TRBV24-1	ATSDLNYEQY
TRBV6-2/TRBV6-3	ASSRGPETQY
TRBV5-1	ASSGGLAGAGGTQY
TRBV12-2	ASRLARGAGEKLF
TRBV6-5	AGGTSGSSYNEQF
TRBV19	ASALTEYSNQPQH
TRBV5-4	ASGDRSSYEQY
TRBV25-1	ASSEKRTNTEAF
TRBV24-1	ATGDYYNEQF
TRBV2	ASSLDSQTMGEKLF
TRBV9	ASSVVRDNHPQH
TRBV7-9	ASSLSVADYEQY
TRBV21-1	ASSKPDKYSGNTIY
TRBV15	ATSRDGTAYEQY